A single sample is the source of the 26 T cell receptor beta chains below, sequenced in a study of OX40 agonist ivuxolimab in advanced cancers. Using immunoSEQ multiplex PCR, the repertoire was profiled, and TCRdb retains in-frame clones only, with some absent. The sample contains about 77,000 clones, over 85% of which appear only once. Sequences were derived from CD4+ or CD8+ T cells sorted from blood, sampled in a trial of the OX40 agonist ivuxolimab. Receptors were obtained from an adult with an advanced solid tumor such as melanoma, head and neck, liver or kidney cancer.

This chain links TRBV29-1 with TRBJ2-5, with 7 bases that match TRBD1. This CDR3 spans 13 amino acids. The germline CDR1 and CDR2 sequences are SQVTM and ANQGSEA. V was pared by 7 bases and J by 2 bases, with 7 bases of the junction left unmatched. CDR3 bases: TGCAGCGCCCGACAGGGCCTACAAGAGACCCAGTACTTC. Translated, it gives CSARQGLQETQYF.

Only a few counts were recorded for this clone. CDR3 nucleotide sequence: TGTGCCAGCAGCCCCATCGGAGGAGGAACCTACGAGCAGTACTTC. The encoded protein is CASSPIGGGTYEQYF. This sequence joins TRBV5-6 and TRBJ2-7, with D maybe TRBD2 (5 bases). CDR1 is SGHDT and CDR2 is YYEEEE in the germline V gene. The CDR3 has 15 amino acids. Trimming removed 4 bases at V and 2 bases at J, with 16 bases between.

CDR3 DNA sequence: TGTGCCAGCACCGAGCCCCCAGGTCTGAACACTGAAGCTTTCTTT. Translating gives CASTEPPGLNTEAFF. The chain has TRBV2 and TRBJ1-1; D is uncertain. CDR1 SNHLY and CDR2 FYNNEI come from the germline V gene. Between the trimmed V and J ends, which lost 7 bases and 0 bases, there was a span of 15 bases. This CDR3 contains 15 residues.

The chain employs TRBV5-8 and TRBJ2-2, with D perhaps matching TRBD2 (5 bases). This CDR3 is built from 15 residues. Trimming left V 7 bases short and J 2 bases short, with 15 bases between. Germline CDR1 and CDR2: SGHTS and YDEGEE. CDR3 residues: CASPTRGRNTGELFF. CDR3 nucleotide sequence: TGTGCCAGCCCCACCCGAGGGCGAAACACCGGGGAGCTGTTTTTT.

The CDR3 spells CASTPVATGTNQPQHF. CDR3 nucleotide sequence: TGTGCCAGCACCCCGGTCGCGACAGGGACGAATCAGCCCCAGCATTTT. V gene TRBV7-8 combines with J gene TRBJ1-5; 7 nucleotides align to TRBD1. After removal of 7 bases from V and 4 bases from J, the junction contained 13 bases not matched to a gene. CDR1 SGHVS and CDR2 FQNEAQ come from the germline V gene. CDR3 length: 16 residues.

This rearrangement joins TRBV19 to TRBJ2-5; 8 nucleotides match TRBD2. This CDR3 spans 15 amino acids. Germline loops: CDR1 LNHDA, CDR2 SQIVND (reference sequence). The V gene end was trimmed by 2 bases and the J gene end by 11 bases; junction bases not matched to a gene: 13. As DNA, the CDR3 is TGTGCCAGTAGTATAAACCGCCGGGGGGGGCTTGAGCAGTACTTC. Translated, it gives CASSINRRGGLEQYF.

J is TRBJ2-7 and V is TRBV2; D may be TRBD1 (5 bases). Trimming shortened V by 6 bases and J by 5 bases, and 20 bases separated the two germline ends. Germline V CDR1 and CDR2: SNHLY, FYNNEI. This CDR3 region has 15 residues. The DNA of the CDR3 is TGTGCCAGCAGGCCCCCAGGGCGAAGTAAAAACGAGCAGTACTTC. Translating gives CASRPPGRSKNEQYF.

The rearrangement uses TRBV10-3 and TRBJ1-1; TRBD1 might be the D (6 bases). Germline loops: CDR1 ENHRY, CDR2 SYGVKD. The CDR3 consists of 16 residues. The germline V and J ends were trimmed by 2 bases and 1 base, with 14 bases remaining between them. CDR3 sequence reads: CAISERNRATNTEAFF. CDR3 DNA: TGTGCCATCAGTGAGCGAAACAGGGCCACGAACACTGAAGCTTTCTTT.

CDR3 sequence reads: CASSAGLPTSYEQYF. The CDR3, as DNA: TGTGCCAGCAGTGCGGGACTCCCAACTTCCTACGAGCAGTACTTC. V and J are TRBV6-1 and TRBJ2-7, with D perhaps matching TRBD2 (6 bases). Germline V gene sequence: CDR1 MNHNS, CDR2 SASEGT. This CDR3 has 15 residues. The V and J ends lost 4 bases and 1 base respectively, with 14 bases between them.

DNA of the CDR3: TGTGCCAGTAGTGTTCGGTGGAGAACAGATACGCAGTATTTT. Translated: CASSVRWRTDTQYF. The chain joins TRBV19 to TRBJ2-3, with D uncertain. Germline lookup yields CDR1 LNHDA and CDR2 SQIVND (reference sequence). V was clipped by 5 bases and J by 3 bases, with 12 bases between them. The CDR3 covers 14 residues.

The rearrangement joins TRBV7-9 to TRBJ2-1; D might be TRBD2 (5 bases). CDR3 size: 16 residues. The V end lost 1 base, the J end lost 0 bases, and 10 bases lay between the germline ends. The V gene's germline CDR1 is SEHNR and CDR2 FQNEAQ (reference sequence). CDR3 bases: TGTGCCAGCAGCTTAGTTGGCGGAGGCTCCTACAATGAGCAGTTCTTC. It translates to CASSLVGGGSYNEQFF.

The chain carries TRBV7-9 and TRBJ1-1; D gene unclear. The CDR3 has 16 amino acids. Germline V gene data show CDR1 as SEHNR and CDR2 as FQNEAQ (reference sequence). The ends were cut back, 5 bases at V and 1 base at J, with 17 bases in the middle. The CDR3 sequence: CASSLNPNHKNTEAFF. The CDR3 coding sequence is TGTGCCAGCAGCCTAAACCCCAATCACAAGAACACTGAAGCTTTCTTT.

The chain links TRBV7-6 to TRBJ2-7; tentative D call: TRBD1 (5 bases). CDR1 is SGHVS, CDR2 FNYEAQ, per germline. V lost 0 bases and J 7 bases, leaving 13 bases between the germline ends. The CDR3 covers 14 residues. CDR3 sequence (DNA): TGTGCCAGCAGCTTAGCGGCAGGGATGGAAGAGCAGTACTTC. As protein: CASSLAAGMEEQYF.

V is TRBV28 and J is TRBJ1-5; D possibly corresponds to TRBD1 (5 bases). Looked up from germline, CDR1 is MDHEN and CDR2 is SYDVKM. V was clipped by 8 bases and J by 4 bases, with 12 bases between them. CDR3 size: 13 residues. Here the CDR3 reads CASSPGGNQPQHF. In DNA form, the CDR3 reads TGTGCCAGCTCTCCTGGGGGGAATCAGCCCCAGCATTTT.

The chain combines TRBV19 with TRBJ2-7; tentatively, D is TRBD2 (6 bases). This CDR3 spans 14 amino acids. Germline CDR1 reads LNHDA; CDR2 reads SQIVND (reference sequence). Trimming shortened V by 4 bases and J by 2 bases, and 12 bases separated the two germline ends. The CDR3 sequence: CASSKGGAPYEQYF. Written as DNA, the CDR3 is TGTGCCAGTAGTAAGGGCGGGGCCCCCTACGAGCAGTACTTC.

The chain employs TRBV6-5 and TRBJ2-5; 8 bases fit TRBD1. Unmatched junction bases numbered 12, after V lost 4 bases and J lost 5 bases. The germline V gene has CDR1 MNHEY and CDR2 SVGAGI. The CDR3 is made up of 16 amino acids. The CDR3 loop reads CASSSLPVDRGETQYF. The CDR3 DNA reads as TGTGCCAGCAGTTCGCTACCGGTTGACAGGGGCGAGACCCAGTACTTC.

The CDR3 nucleotides are TGTGCCAGCAGTGAAGCGCGGGACAGTGGAAACTACGAGCAGTACTTC. Translated: CASSEARDSGNYEQYF. This chain connects TRBV2 to TRBJ2-7, with D tentatively TRBD1 (7 bases). Per germline, CDR1 SNHLY and CDR2 FYNNEI. Trimming pared 0 bases from V and 3 bases from J, leaving 15 bases between. The CDR3 has 16 residues.

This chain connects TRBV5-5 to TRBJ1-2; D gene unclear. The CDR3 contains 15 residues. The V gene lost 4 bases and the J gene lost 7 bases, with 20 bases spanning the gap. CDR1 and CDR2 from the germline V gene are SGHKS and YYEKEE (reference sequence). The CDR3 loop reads CASSPGVLRSGGYTF. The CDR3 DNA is TGTGCCAGCAGCCCCGGGGTGTTGAGGTCGGGTGGCTACACCTTC.

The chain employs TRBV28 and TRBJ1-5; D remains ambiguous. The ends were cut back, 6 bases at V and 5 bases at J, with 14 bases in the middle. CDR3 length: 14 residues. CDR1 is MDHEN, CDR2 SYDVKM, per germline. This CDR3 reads CASSLVRRDQPQHF. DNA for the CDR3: TGTGCCAGCAGCCTCGTGAGGCGTGATCAGCCCCAGCATTTT.

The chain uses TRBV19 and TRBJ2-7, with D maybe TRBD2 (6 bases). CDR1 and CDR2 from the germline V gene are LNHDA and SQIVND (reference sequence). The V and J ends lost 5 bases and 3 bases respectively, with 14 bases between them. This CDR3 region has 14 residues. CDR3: CASSSQSGSYEQYF. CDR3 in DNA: TGTGCCAGTAGTTCCCAGTCCGGGAGCTACGAGCAGTACTTC.

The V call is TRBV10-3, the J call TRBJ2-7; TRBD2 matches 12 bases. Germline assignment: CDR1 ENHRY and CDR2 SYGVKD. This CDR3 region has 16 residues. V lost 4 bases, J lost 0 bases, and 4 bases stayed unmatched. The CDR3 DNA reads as TGTGCCATCAGTGGGGGACTAGCGGGTCCCTCCTACGAGCAGTACTTC. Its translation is CAISGGLAGPSYEQYF.

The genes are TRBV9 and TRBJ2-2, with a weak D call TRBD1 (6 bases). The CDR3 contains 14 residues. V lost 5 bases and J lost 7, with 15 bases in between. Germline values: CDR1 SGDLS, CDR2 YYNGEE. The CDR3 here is CASRGAGPSGELFF. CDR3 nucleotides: TGTGCCAGCAGGGGGGCAGGACCGAGCGGGGAGCTGTTTTTT.

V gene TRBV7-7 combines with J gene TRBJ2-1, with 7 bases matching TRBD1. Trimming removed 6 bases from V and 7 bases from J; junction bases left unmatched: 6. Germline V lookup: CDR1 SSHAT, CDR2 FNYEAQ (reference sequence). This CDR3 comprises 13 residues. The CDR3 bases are TGTGCCAGCAGTCAAGCCAGGGGGAATGAGCAGTTCTTC. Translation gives CASSQARGNEQFF. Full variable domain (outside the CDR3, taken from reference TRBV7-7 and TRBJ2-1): GAGVSQSPRYKVTKRGQDVTLRCDPISSHATLYWYQQALGQGPEFLTYFNYEAQPDKSGLPSDRFSAERPEGSISTLTIQRTEQRDSAMYRCASSQARGNEQFFGPGTRLTVL.

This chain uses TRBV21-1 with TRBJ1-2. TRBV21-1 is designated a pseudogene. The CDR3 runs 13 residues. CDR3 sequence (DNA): TGTGCCAGCAGCAAAGGGGGGGACTATGGCTACACCTTC. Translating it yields CASSKGGDYGYTF.

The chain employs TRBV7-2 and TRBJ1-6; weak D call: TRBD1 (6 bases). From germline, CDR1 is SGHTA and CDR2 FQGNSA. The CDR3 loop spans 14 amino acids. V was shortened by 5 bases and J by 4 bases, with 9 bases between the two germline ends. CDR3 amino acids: CASSLQGYNSPLHF. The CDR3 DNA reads TGTGCCAGCAGCCTACAGGGATATAATTCACCCCTCCACTTT. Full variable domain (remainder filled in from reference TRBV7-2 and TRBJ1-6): GAGVSQSPSNKVTEKGKDVELRCDPISGHTALYWYRQSLGQGLEFLIYFQGNSAPDKSGLPSDRFSAERTGGSVSTLTIQRTQQEDSAVYLCASSLQGYNSPLHFGNGTRLTVT.

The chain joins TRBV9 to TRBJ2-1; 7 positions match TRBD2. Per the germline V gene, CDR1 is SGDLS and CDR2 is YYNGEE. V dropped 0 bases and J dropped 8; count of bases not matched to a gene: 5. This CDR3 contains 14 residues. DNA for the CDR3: TGTGCCAGCAGCGTAGGGGGGGACTATTATGAGCAGTTCTTC. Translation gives CASSVGGDYYEQFF. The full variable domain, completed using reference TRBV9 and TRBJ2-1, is DSGVTQTPKHLITATGQRVTLRCSPRSGDLSVYWYQQSLDQGLQFLIQYYNGEERAKGNILERFSAQQFPDLHSELNLSSLELGDSALYFCASSVGGDYYEQFFGPGTRLTVL.